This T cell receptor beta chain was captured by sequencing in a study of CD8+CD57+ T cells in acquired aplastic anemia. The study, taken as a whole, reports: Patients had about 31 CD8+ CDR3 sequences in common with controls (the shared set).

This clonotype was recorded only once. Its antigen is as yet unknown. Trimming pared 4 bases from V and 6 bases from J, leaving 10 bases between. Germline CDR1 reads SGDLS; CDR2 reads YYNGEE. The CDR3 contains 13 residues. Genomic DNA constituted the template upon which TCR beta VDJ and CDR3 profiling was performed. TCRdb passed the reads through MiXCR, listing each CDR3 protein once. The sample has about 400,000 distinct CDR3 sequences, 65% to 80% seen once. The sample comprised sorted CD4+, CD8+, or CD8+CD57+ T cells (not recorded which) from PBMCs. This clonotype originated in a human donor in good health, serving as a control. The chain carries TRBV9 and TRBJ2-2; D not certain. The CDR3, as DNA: TGTGCCAGCAGCCTACAGTCGCCCGGGGAGCTGTTTTTT. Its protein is CASSLQSPGELFF. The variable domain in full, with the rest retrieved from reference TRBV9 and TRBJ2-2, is DSGVTQTPKHLITATGQRVTLRCSPRSGDLSVYWYQQSLDQGLQFLIQYYNGEERAKGNILERFSAQQFPDLHSELNLSSLELGDSALYFCASSLQSPGELFFGEGSRLTVL.